Listed below are T cell receptor beta chains from one sample, sequenced in a study of T cell changes during pregnancy in multiple sclerosis. TCRdb's copy holds only in-frame clones and misses some; the assay was immunoSEQ multiplex PCR. The sample lists roughly 48,000 clones, 85% to 95% occurring once. Sample: CD4+ T cells from peripheral blood mononuclear cells, taken in the second trimester of pregnancy. The receptors here all came from a female donor in good health, enrolled as a control in a pregnancy study. CDR3s include the opening cysteine and the closing phenylalanine or tryptophan. Each record gives: V gene, D gene, clone size, J gene, CDR3 protein, CDR3 DNA. A D gene is named only where the DNA matches it firmly. Not every row has a clone size; where given, it reads once, few, many or a size class.

TRBV7-9,TRBD1,-,TRBJ2-3,CASSSHRGRGPDTQYF,TGTGCCAGCAGCTCGCACAGGGGGCGCGGCCCAGATACGCAGTATTTT
TRBV7-9,-,-,TRBJ2-1,CASSLAGITGHFEQFF,TGTGCCAGCAGCTTAGCAGGGATAACAGGGCACTTCGAGCAGTTCTTC
TRBV4-1,TRBD2,-,TRBJ2-2,CASSHPGLHYTGELFF,TGCGCCAGCAGCCACCCGGGACTACACTACACCGGGGAGCTGTTTTTT
TRBV19,-,-,TRBJ2-5,CASSPFSGPHQETQYF,TGTGCCAGTAGTCCGTTTAGCGGACCACACCAAGAGACCCAGTACTTC
TRBV5-1,TRBD2,-,TRBJ2-4,CASSVTGLAGDIQYF,TGCGCCAGCAGCGTGACCGGACTAGCGGGAGACATTCAGTACTTC
TRBV10-1,TRBD2,-,TRBJ2-1,CASSALAGVDEQFF,TGCGCCAGCAGTGCACTAGCGGGAGTGGATGAGCAGTTCTTC
TRBV11-3,-,-,TRBJ2-1,CASSLGVTSPSNEQFF,TGTGCCAGCAGCTTAGGAGTGACTAGTCCGTCCAATGAGCAGTTCTTC
TRBV7-9,TRBD2,-,TRBJ2-5,CASSSSGTSGSETQYF,TGTGCCAGCAGCTCCTCCGGGACTAGCGGGTCCGAGACCCAGTACTTC
TRBV2,TRBD2,-,TRBJ2-3,CASSRLAGGTDTQYF,TGTGCCAGCAGTCGACTAGCGGGAGGAACAGATACGCAGTATTTT
TRBV7-2,TRBD1,-,TRBJ2-2,CASSPRTGNTGELFF,TGTGCCAGCAGCCCCCGGACAGGAAACACCGGGGAGCTGTTTTTT
TRBV5-6,TRBD1,-,TRBJ2-6,CASAGRGSGANVLTF,TGTGCCAGCGCGGGCAGGGGGTCTGGGGCCAACGTCCTGACTTTC
TRBV5-1,-,-,TRBJ2-3,CASSSRLDTQYF,TGCGCCAGCAGCTCACGACTAGATACGCAGTATTTT
TRBV5-6,TRBD2,-,TRBJ2-1,CASSLVLTSGGNEQFF,TGTGCCAGCAGCTTGGTTTTGACTAGCGGAGGGAATGAGCAGTTCTTC
TRBV7-8,TRBD1,-,TRBJ2-7,CASSDWTGLNEQYF,TGTGCCAGCAGCGACTGGACAGGGCTTAACGAGCAGTACTTC
TRBV10-2,TRBD2,-,TRBJ2-2,CASRWQPSGIRTGELFF,TGCGCCAGCAGATGGCAGCCTAGCGGGATCAGGACCGGGGAGCTGTTTTTT
TRBV12-5,-,-,TRBJ2-1,CASGLVLGRDSYNEQFF,TGTGCTAGTGGTTTGGTACTAGGGCGGGACTCCTACAATGAGCAGTTCTTC
TRBV2,-,-,TRBJ1-5,CASRSTGNQPQHF,TGTGCCAGCAGGTCAACAGGGAATCAGCCCCAGCATTTT
TRBV10-3,TRBD1,-,TRBJ2-3,CAINQGAGTDTQYF,TGTGCCATCAATCAGGGGGCGGGCACAGATACGCAGTATTTT
TRBV28,TRBD1,-,TRBJ2-7,CASSPPGQVYEQYF,TGTGCCAGCAGTCCTCCGGGACAGGTTTACGAGCAGTACTTC
TRBV29-1,TRBD2,-,TRBJ2-3,CSVPGDSGGDTQYF,TGCAGCGTCCCCGGGGATAGCGGGGGAGATACGCAGTATTTT
TRBV4-2,TRBD2,-,TRBJ2-1,CASSLGLAGGIGEDEQFF,TGTGCCAGCAGCCTCGGACTAGCGGGAGGAATCGGGGAAGATGAGCAGTTCTTC
TRBV19,-,-,TRBJ2-7,CASSSTGTRGEQYF,TGTGCCAGTAGTTCCACCGGGACACGCGGGGAGCAGTACTTC
TRBV27,TRBD2,-,TRBJ2-7,CASSRASGVSHEQYF,TGTGCCAGCAGCAGAGCGAGCGGGGTGAGTCACGAGCAGTACTTC
TRBV21-1,-,-,TRBJ1-2,CASSKGGYYGYTF,TGTGCCAGCAGCAAAGGCGGTTACTATGGCTACACCTTC
TRBV7-7,TRBD2,-,TRBJ2-5,CASSLGSGGYQETQYF,TGTGCCAGCAGCTTGGGAAGCGGGGGATATCAAGAGACCCAGTACTTC
TRBV2,-,-,TRBJ2-3,CASSDLRITDTQYF,TGTGCCAGCAGTGACTTGCGGATCACAGATACGCAGTATTTT
TRBV6-6,-,-,TRBJ1-5,CASSYEKGGNQPQHF,TGTGCCAGCAGTTACGAAAAAGGGGGCAATCAGCCCCAGCATTTT
TRBV19,TRBD1,-,TRBJ1-5,CASSKGQRRGNQPQHF,TGTGCCAGTAGTAAGGGACAGCGGCGGGGCAATCAGCCCCAGCATTTT
TRBV27,-,-,TRBJ2-1,CASSSGDNEQFF,TGTGCCAGCAGTTCGGGGGACAATGAGCAGTTCTTC
TRBV7-2,-,-,TRBJ1-1,CASSSLGVRNTEAFF,TGTGCCAGCAGCTCCCTCGGGGTAAGGAACACTGAAGCTTTCTTT
TRBV9,-,-,TRBJ2-1,CASSVGTLYNEQFF,TGTGCCAGCAGCGTTGGGACACTTTACAATGAGCAGTTCTTC
TRBV9,TRBD1,-,TRBJ2-2,CASSADRADTGELFF,TGTGCCAGCAGCGCCGACAGGGCGGACACCGGGGAGCTGTTTTTT
TRBV5-4,-,-,TRBJ2-5,CASSLMSETQYF,TGTGCCAGCAGCTTAATGTCGGAGACCCAGTACTTC
TRBV11-3,TRBD2,-,TRBJ2-1,CASSLTVGTTSGRAKNEQFF,TGTGCCAGCAGCTTAACGGTGGGGACCACTAGCGGGAGGGCCAAGAATGAGCAGTTCTTC
TRBV5-1,-,once,TRBJ2-3,CASSLQVADTQYF,TGCGCCAGCAGCTTGCAGGTGGCGGATACGCAGTATTTT
TRBV7-3,-,-,TRBJ2-3,CASSLRGSTDTQYF,TGTGCCAGCAGCTTAAGGGGCAGCACAGATACGCAGTATTTT